What follows are 23 T cell receptor beta chains derived from one specimen sequenced in a study of type 1 regulatory T cells. No antigen has been assigned to these receptors. TCRdb reanalysed the reads using MiXCR and keeps one entry per CDR3 protein. Of about 60,000 distinct CDR3 sequences listed, over 50% are singletons. The sequenced sample was cultured non-Tr1 T cells, either the whole culture or a sorted T cell fraction (not recorded which). The receptors were gathered from a human donor in good health.

This clonotype was counted between two and nine times. The V call is TRBV24-1, the J call TRBJ2-1; 7 bases line up with TRBD2. Germline-derived CDR1 and CDR2 are KGHDR and SFDVKD. J lost 0 bases, V lost 0 bases, and 1 base had no gene match. The CDR3 runs 16 residues. The CDR3 protein is CATSDLIAGSYNEQFF. As DNA, the CDR3 is TGTGCCACCAGTGATTTGATAGCGGGCTCCTACAATGAGCAGTTCTTC.

V and J are TRBV7-9 and TRBJ2-5; 7 bases line up with TRBD2. This CDR3 comprises 15 residues. V lost 5 bases, J lost 7 bases, and 13 bases stayed unmatched. Germline loops: CDR1 SEHNR, CDR2 FQNEAQ (reference sequence). Here the CDR3 reads CASSAGGSRGGTQYF. The DNA of the CDR3 is TGTGCCAGCAGCGCCGGCGGGAGCCGCGGGGGGACCCAGTACTTC.

This clonotype occurred a few times. The chain combines TRBV20-1 with TRBJ2-7, with D perhaps matching TRBD2 (7 bases). The CDR3 runs to 14 residues. Trimming removed 7 bases at V and 2 bases at J, with 18 bases between. Germline V gene lookup returns CDR1 DFQATT and CDR2 SNEGSKA (reference sequence). The DNA for the CDR3 is TGCAGTGGTGTAGGGGGGGCGCGTGCCTACGAGCAGTACTTC. Residues: CSGVGGARAYEQYF.

The chain carries TRBV27 and TRBJ2-1; 15 bases fit TRBD2. This CDR3 is 16 amino acids long. Trimming removed 7 bases from V and 9 bases from J; junction bases left unmatched: 10. Germline CDR1 and CDR2: MNHEY and SMNVEV (reference sequence). The CDR3 sequence: CASMGLAGGWRGEQFF. The CDR3 nucleotides are TGTGCCAGCATGGGACTAGCGGGAGGTTGGAGAGGTGAGCAGTTCTTC.

The V gene is TRBV11-2, the J gene TRBJ1-1, with D maybe TRBD1 (5 bases). From germline, CDR1 is SGHAT and CDR2 FQNNGV. CDR3 length: 12 residues. V was trimmed by 5 bases and J by 10 bases, leaving 14 bases between them. This CDR3 is CASSTRQLPAFF. The CDR3, as DNA: TGTGCCAGCAGCACGCGACAGTTACCAGCTTTCTTT.

This clonotype was found once. J is TRBJ2-7 and V is TRBV3-1, with D tentatively TRBD1 (5 bases). CDR1 and CDR2 from the germline V gene are LGHDT and YNNKEL (reference sequence). V was trimmed by 1 base and J by 5 bases, leaving 9 bases between them. There are 13 residues in the CDR3. This chain's CDR3 is CASSQGARDEQYF. The CDR3 DNA sequence: TGTGCCAGCAGCCAAGGGGCCAGGGACGAGCAGTACTTC.

V is TRBV29-1 and J is TRBJ2-7; 11 bases agree with TRBD1. Trimming removed 7 bases from V and 6 bases from J; junction bases left unmatched: 8. There are 13 residues in the CDR3. CDR1 and CDR2 (germline): SQVTM, ANQGSEA. The DNA of the CDR3 is TGCAGCGCCGTGGACAGGGGGCTCGTCGAGCAGTACTTC. Residues: CSAVDRGLVEQYF.

CDR3 bases: TGCAGTGTAAAGATCGGATTGCGGGATCTACTTATCACAGATACGCAGTATTTT. Translation gives CSVKIGLRDLLITDTQYF. The V gene is TRBV20-1, the J gene TRBJ2-3, with D perhaps TRBD2 (6 bases). Germline assignment: CDR1 DFQATT and CDR2 SNEGSKA (reference sequence). The V end lost 7 bases, the J end lost 2 bases, and 28 bases lay between the germline ends. The CDR3 consists of 18 residues.

Of note for this clonotype: This may be a read error: a much more frequent sequence differs by one nucleotide. J is TRBJ1-4 and V is TRBV20-1; D possibly corresponds to TRBD1 (5 bases). The CDR3 runs 16 residues. Germline V lookup: CDR1 DFQATT, CDR2 SNEGSKA (reference sequence). V gave up 1 base and J gave up 5 bases, with 17 bases separating them. This CDR3 reads CSARAYGDSFNEKLFF. In DNA form, the CDR3 reads TGCAGTGCTAGAGCATATGGGGACTCATTCAATGAAAAACTGTTTTTT.

This clonotype counts as medium-sized. V gene TRBV7-2 combines with J gene TRBJ2-7; a weak D match, TRBD2 (5 bases). Trimming removed 1 base from V and 3 bases from J, with 16 bases in between. From germline, CDR1 is SGHTA and CDR2 FQGNSA. The CDR3 is 16 residues long. CDR3 amino acids: CASSLVRTRPFYEQYF. The CDR3, as DNA: TGTGCCAGCAGCTTAGTACGGACTCGACCCTTCTACGAGCAGTACTTC.

This chain links TRBV29-1 with TRBJ2-3; TRBD1 aligns across 10 bases. CDR1 is SQVTM and CDR2 is ANQGSEA in the germline V gene. V trimming: 4 bases; J trimming: 5 bases; junction bases outside the gene matches: 3. The CDR3 has 13 amino acids. CDR3 nucleotides: TGCAGCGTTGGGACAGGGGGGGGAGATACGCAGTATTTT. Amino acid sequence: CSVGTGGGDTQYF.

This clonotype appeared a few times. This chain connects TRBV4-2 to TRBJ1-6; 8 nucleotides line up with TRBD1. The CDR3 is made up of 15 amino acids. Per germline, CDR1 LGHNA and CDR2 YNFKEQ. The trim removed 2 bases at V and 3 bases at J, leaving 0 bases unmatched. The CDR3 DNA sequence: TGTGCCAGCAGCCAAACAGGGGGCTATAATTCACCCCTCCACTTT. Its translation: CASSQTGGYNSPLHF.

By share, this clonotype ranks as medium-sized. This rearrangement joins TRBV28 to TRBJ1-1, with D possibly matching TRBD1 (5 bases). Trimming shortened V by 5 bases and J by 4 bases, and 14 bases separated the two germline ends. CDR1 and CDR2 (germline): MDHEN, SYDVKM. The CDR3 consists of 14 residues. The CDR3 DNA follows: TGTGCCAGCAGTAACCAGGGAGGGGTCACTGAAGCTTTCTTT. The encoded protein is CASSNQGGVTEAFF. Combining the CDR3 with reference TRBV28 and TRBJ1-1 gives the whole variable domain DVKVTQSSRYLVKRTGEKVFLECVQDMDHENMFWYRQDPGLGLRLIYFSYDVKMKEKGDIPEGYSVSREKKERFSLILESASTNQTSMYLCASSNQGGVTEAFFGQGTRLTVV.

This rearrangement joins TRBV18 to TRBJ1-1; no reliable D call. Germline V gene data show CDR1 as KGHSH and CDR2 as LQKENI. CDR3 length equals 15 residues. V shed 3 bases and J shed 3 bases, with 14 bases lying between them. The CDR3 DNA reads as TGTGCCAGCTCACCTCTCCCGACGCTGGACACTGAAGCTTTCTTT. Translated: CASSPLPTLDTEAFF.

This chain connects TRBV20-1 to TRBJ2-1, with 11 bases that match TRBD2. The CDR3 runs 14 residues. V trimming: 7 bases; J trimming: 4 bases; junction bases outside the gene matches: 6. Germline CDR1 and CDR2: DFQATT and SNEGSKA (reference sequence). Written as DNA, the CDR3 is TGCAGTGTTCTCGGGACTAGCGGTTACAATGAGCAGTTCTTC. It specifies CSVLGTSGYNEQFF.

As for this clonotype: One end of the junction does not line up with germline, which may come from a read error. The chain uses TRBV7-2 and TRBJ1-3; D is ambiguous. Germline CDR1 and CDR2: SGHTA and FQGNSA. The CDR3 consists of 14 residues. CDR3 sequence: CASSPSLTGNTTYF. CDR3 nucleotide sequence: TGTGCCAGCAGCCCAAGCCTCACCGGAAACACCACATATTTT.

This clonotype was detected only a few times. CDR3 region: CASSRGTSGEPANEQFF. The CDR3 DNA is TGTGCCAGCAGTCGCGGGACTAGCGGGGAACCCGCCAATGAGCAGTTCTTC. The J gene is TRBJ2-1, the V gene TRBV27, with TRBD2 matching 13 bases. V lost 5 bases, J lost 6 bases, and 10 bases stayed unmatched. The CDR3 spans 17 residues. The germline V gene encodes CDR1 MNHEY and CDR2 SMNVEV (reference sequence).

This clonotype was picked up one time. This rearrangement joins TRBV21-1 to TRBJ1-2; the table's D call, TRBD1, has no DNA check behind it. TRBV21-1 is a pseudogene locus. This CDR3 is built from 15 residues. The CDR3 DNA reads TGTGCCAGCAGCAATGGGCAGGGGGCGTTAGATGGCTACACCTTC. Amino acids: CASSNGQGALDGYTF.

The chain recombines TRBV2 with TRBJ2-1, with 10 bases identical to TRBD2. Germline loops: CDR1 SNHLY, CDR2 FYNNEI. The CDR3 extends over 14 amino acids. J gave up 6 bases and V 9 bases, and 8 bases lay outside the gene matches. The CDR3 coding sequence is TGTGCCAGGGAAAGCGGGAGGGTGAGCAATGAGCAGTTCTTC. It encodes CARESGRVSNEQFF. The whole variable domain, remainder taken from reference TRBV2 and TRBJ2-1, is EPEVTQTPSHQVTQMGQEVILRCVPISNHLYFYWYRQILGQKVEFLVSFYNNEISEKSEIFDDQFSVERPDGSNFTLKIRSTKLEDSAMYFCARESGRVSNEQFFGPGTRLTVL.

This clonotype was counted between two and nine times. The rearrangement uses TRBV19 and TRBJ1-2, with D perhaps TRBD1 (5 bases). The CDR3 consists of 15 residues. Germline CDR1 is LNHDA and CDR2 is SQIVND (reference sequence). With 3 bases removed from V and 3 bases from J, the gap between germline ends came to 14 bases. The CDR3, as DNA: TGTGCCAGTAGTATTTTCGACAGTCGAGACTATGGCTACACCTTC. Encoded protein: CASSIFDSRDYGYTF.

The rearrangement uses TRBV2 and TRBJ1-1; weak D call: TRBD1 (6 bases). The germline V gene has CDR1 SNHLY and CDR2 FYNNEI. V was clipped by 7 bases and J by 3 bases, with 27 bases between them. The CDR3 extends over 18 amino acids. CDR3 residues: CASKLLGGTYGGDTEAFF. CDR3 sequence (DNA): TGTGCCAGCAAGCTTTTAGGGGGGACGTATGGGGGGGACACTGAAGCTTTCTTT.

The V and J genes are TRBV12-3 or TRBV12-4 and TRBJ2-1; 8 bases are shared with TRBD2. V was pared by 6 bases and J by 7 bases, with 11 bases of the junction left unmatched. The CDR3 runs 15 residues. The CDR3 DNA sequence: TGTGCCAGCAGCGATCACACCGGGACTAGGAATGAGCAGTTCTTC. Protein: CASSDHTGTRNEQFF.

The chain joins TRBV3-1 to TRBJ1-1; the match to TRBD1 covers 7 bases. Trimming cost V 2 bases and J 7 bases; bases outside gene matches: 7. The CDR3 consists of 14 residues. Germline V gene data show CDR1 as LGHDT and CDR2 as YNNKEL (reference sequence). CDR3 nucleotide sequence: TGTGCCAGCAGCCAAAGGGGGCCAGCCAGTGAAGCTTTCTTT. It encodes CASSQRGPASEAFF.